These 26 T cell receptor beta chains originate from one sample sequenced in a study of T cell repertoires in cytomegalovirus infection. TCRdb re-called the reads through MiXCR, storing one row per CDR3 protein. This table has under 300,000 distinct CDR3 sequences, roughly 21% appearing once. No antigen has been identified for these receptors. This sample comprised cultured PBMCs, obtained from culture after CMV antigen stimulation. The origin of the receptors is a human donor in good health (CMV status not recorded). Some clones in this sample may be carry-over from other donors' samples.

As for this clonotype: A junction boundary mismatches the germline segment, possibly from a read error. The rearrangement links TRBV19 to TRBJ1-1; tentative D call: TRBD1 (6 bases). The germline gives CDR1 LNHDA, CDR2 SQIVND (reference sequence). CDR3 length: 12 amino acids. For the CDR3, the DNA is TGTGCCAGTCGCACAGGGTCGACTGACGCTTTCTTT. Translated: CASRTGSTDAFF.

This chain uses TRBV4-1 with TRBJ2-1; 7 bases align to TRBD2. V was clipped by 1 base and J by 5 bases; unmatched bases: 5. The germline V gene encodes CDR1 MGHRA and CDR2 YSYEKL. The CDR3 spans 15 residues. CDR3 sequence: CASSQGYGRNNEQFF. In DNA form, the CDR3 reads TGCGCCAGCAGCCAAGGATACGGGAGGAACAATGAGCAGTTCTTC.

This clonotype was observed a few times. The chain recombines TRBV24-1 with TRBJ1-2, with 10 bases matching TRBD1. This CDR3 is 15 amino acids long. Trimming at V came to 4 bases and at J to 8 bases, leaving 9 bases not matched to a gene. CDR1 is KGHDR, CDR2 SFDVKD, per germline. The CDR3, as DNA: TGTGCCACCAGTGAACCGGGACAGGGGATGACAGGCTACACCTTC. Its protein product is CATSEPGQGMTGYTF.

This clonotype was seen just once. The chain is built from TRBV15 and TRBJ1-1; D unresolved. This CDR3 contains 17 residues. Trimming shortened V by 3 bases and J by 0 bases, and 17 bases separated the two germline ends. Germline V CDR1 and CDR2: LNHNV, YYDKDF (reference sequence). CDR3 nucleotides: TGTGCCACCAGCAGTCACCCCTTGGGCAGGTTGAACACTGAAGCTTTCTTT. This encodes CATSSHPLGRLNTEAFF.

The chain employs TRBV7-6 and TRBJ2-1; D is ambiguous. Germline CDR1 reads SGHVS; CDR2 reads FNYEAQ. The CDR3 spans 15 residues. Trimming removed 0 bases from V and 8 bases from J, with 14 bases in between. DNA for the CDR3: TGTGCCAGCAGCTTAGCGGTCGGCCACGGGCATGAGCAGTTCTTC. Its translation is CASSLAVGHGHEQFF.

The V and J genes are TRBV7-2 and TRBJ2-1, with a possible D match to TRBD2 (6 bases). The length of the CDR3 is 16 residues. Trimming cost V 4 bases and J 7 bases, with 20 bases left between them. Germline-derived CDR1 and CDR2 are SGHTA and FQGNSA. Here the CDR3 reads CASSSPRRGVGNEQFF. As DNA, the CDR3 is TGTGCCAGCAGCTCCCCAAGGCGGGGCGTGGGGAATGAGCAGTTCTTC.

This rearrangement joins TRBV5-1 to TRBJ1-4; D perhaps matches TRBD1 (6 bases). With 10 bases removed from V and 0 bases from J, the gap between germline ends came to 22 bases. The CDR3 totals 17 residues. Germline-derived CDR1 and CDR2 are SGHRS and YFSETQ. CDR3 DNA: TGCGCCTGGAAGGCTCCGGGACATAAAGCAACTAATGAAAAACTGTTTTTT. This encodes CAWKAPGHKATNEKLFF.

This clonotype was seen repeatedly, ten times or more. The rearrangement links TRBV13 to TRBJ1-1; D is perhaps TRBD1 (6 bases). CDR1 and CDR2 (germline): PRHDT, FYEKMQ (reference sequence). Trimming cost V 0 bases and J 3 bases, with 11 bases left between them. This CDR3 is 15 amino acids long. The CDR3 is CASSLGQGWDTEAFF. The DNA for the CDR3 is TGTGCCAGCAGCTTAGGACAGGGATGGGACACTGAAGCTTTCTTT. The variable domain in full, with the rest retrieved from reference TRBV13 and TRBJ1-1, is AAGVIQSPRHLIKEKRETATLKCYPIPRHDTVYWYQQGPGQDPQFLISFYEKMQSDKGSIPDRFSAQQFSDYHSELNMSSLELGDSALYFCASSLGQGWDTEAFFGQGTRLTVV.

The chain combines TRBV11-2 with TRBJ1-1; maybe TRBD1 (6 bases). V dropped 1 base and J dropped 6 bases, with 12 bases sitting between them. The CDR3 runs to 14 residues. Germline CDR1 and CDR2: SGHAT and FQNNGV. The CDR3: CASSLASRGAEAFF. In DNA, the CDR3 is TGTGCCAGCAGCTTAGCAAGCAGGGGAGCTGAAGCTTTCTTT.

This clonotype occurred many times. The gene calls are TRBV6-4 and TRBJ2-2, with 7 positions matching TRBD1. Germline CDR1 is MRHNA and CDR2 is SNTAGT. CDR3 length equals 14 residues. V lost 4 bases to trimming and J lost 3 bases; unmatched junction nucleotides: 2. CDR3 in DNA: TGTGCCAGCAGTGTCGGGACAGACACCGGGGAGCTGTTTTTT. Translation gives CASSVGTDTGELFF.

The chain links TRBV7-2 to TRBJ2-2; a possible D gene is TRBD2 (6 bases). V gave up 1 base and J gave up 1 base, with 10 bases separating them. The germline V gene encodes CDR1 SGHTA and CDR2 FQGNSA. The CDR3 runs 16 residues. CDR3 coding DNA: TGTGCCAGCAGCTTAGGGTCTAGCGTGAACACCGGGGAGCTGTTTTTT. Its translation: CASSLGSSVNTGELFF.

This clonotype was seen many times. V gene TRBV12-3 or TRBV12-4 combines with J gene TRBJ1-2; no definite D call. Trimming removed 1 base from V and 3 bases from J, with 12 bases in between. The CDR3 runs 15 residues. The CDR3 nucleotides read TGTGCCAGCAGTTTAGGTCGGGGTGGGGACTATGGCTACACCTTC. It translates to CASSLGRGGDYGYTF.

This clonotype was recorded at least ten times. The V and J genes are TRBV7-2 and TRBJ2-7, with 8 positions matching TRBD2. Losses at the gene ends were 1 base for V and 3 bases for J; bases not matched to a gene: 5. This CDR3 comprises 15 residues. Germline values: CDR1 SGHTA, CDR2 FQGNSA. The chain's CDR3 is CASSLGETSVYEQYF. CDR3 DNA sequence: TGTGCCAGCAGCTTAGGCGAGACTAGCGTCTACGAGCAGTACTTC.

This sequence joins TRBV6-6 and TRBJ2-7, with 12 bases fitting TRBD2. Looked up from germline, CDR1 is MNHNY and CDR2 is SVGAGI (reference sequence). The CDR3 has 12 residues. V trimming: 5 bases; J trimming: 7 bases; junction bases outside the gene matches: 0. In DNA, the CDR3 is TGTGCCAGCAGTGGGACTAGCGGGGAGCAGTACTTC. Its protein product is CASSGTSGEQYF.

This clonotype was seen at least ten times. This sequence joins TRBV12-3 or TRBV12-4 and TRBJ2-7, with D perhaps TRBD1 or TRBD2 (7 bases each). CDR3 length: 14 residues. V was shortened by 2 bases and J by 4 bases, with 12 bases between the two germline ends. CDR3 amino acids: CASSLSRGGYEQYF. CDR3 nucleotides: TGTGCCAGCAGTTTAAGCAGGGGGGGTTACGAGCAGTACTTC.

This clonotype was counted between two and nine times. The chain carries TRBV7-9 and TRBJ2-2, with D possibly being TRBD1 (6 bases). The CDR3 extends over 14 amino acids. CDR1 is SEHNR and CDR2 is FQNEAQ in the germline V gene (reference sequence). Trimming removed 5 bases at V and 6 bases at J, with 13 bases between. CDR3 amino acids: CASSTHRVPGELFF. The CDR3 bases are TGTGCCAGCAGCACTCACAGGGTCCCCGGGGAGCTGTTTTTT. Full variable domain (outside the CDR3, taken from reference TRBV7-9 and TRBJ2-2): DTGVSQNPRHKITKRGQNVTFRCDPISEHNRLYWYRQTLGQGPEFLTYFQNEAQLEKSRLLSDRFSAERPKGSFSTLEIQRTEQGDSAMYLCASSTHRVPGELFFGEGSRLTVL.

V and J are TRBV19 and TRBJ2-1; 7 bases align to TRBD1. In germline, CDR1 is LNHDA, CDR2 SQIVND (reference sequence). V shed 3 bases and J 8 bases; nucleotides not matched to a gene: 4. This CDR3 is built from 13 residues. In DNA form, the CDR3 reads TGTGCCAGTAGTATCTTACAGGGGCATGAGCAGTTCTTC. Protein: CASSILQGHEQFF.

This clonotype was observed at least ten times. V and J are TRBV5-8 and TRBJ1-1; D gene unclear. CDR1 and CDR2 (germline): SGHTS, YDEGEE. Trimming pared 4 bases from V and 0 bases from J, leaving 10 bases between. The CDR3 spans 14 residues. Here the CDR3 reads CASSPGIMNTEAFF. As DNA, the CDR3 is TGTGCCAGCAGCCCAGGTATAATGAACACTGAAGCTTTCTTT. The variable domain in full, with the rest retrieved from reference TRBV5-8 and TRBJ1-1, is EAGVTQSPTHLIKTRGQQATLRCSPISGHTSVYWYQQALGLGLQFLLWYDEGEERNRGNFPPRFSGRQFPNYSSELNVNALELEDSALYLCASSPGIMNTEAFFGQGTRLTVV.

Ten or more counts support this clonotype. The V call is TRBV7-6, the J call TRBJ2-3; 9 bases agree with TRBD2. Trimming cost V 1 base and J 3 bases; bases outside gene matches: 5. From germline, CDR1 is SGHVS and CDR2 FNYEAQ. CDR3 length equals 16 residues. The CDR3 bases are TGTGCCAGCAGCTTAGGGGCTAGCGGGATGACAGATACGCAGTATTTT. Its translation is CASSLGASGMTDTQYF.

This chain uses TRBV14 with TRBJ2-2, with a tentative D call TRBD2 (5 bases). The ends were cut back, 0 bases at V and 4 bases at J, with 9 bases in the middle. The CDR3 is 15 amino acids. The germline V gene has CDR1 SGHDN and CDR2 FVKESK. CDR3 sequence: CASSQDARGTGELFF. The DNA of the CDR3 is TGTGCCAGCAGCCAAGATGCCCGGGGCACCGGGGAGCTGTTTTTT.

The rearrangement links TRBV5-6 to TRBJ2-1; D is undetermined. Germline CDR1 reads SGHDT; CDR2 reads YYEEEE. This CDR3 is built from 15 residues. V was shortened by 3 bases and J by 5 bases, with 15 bases between the two germline ends. The CDR3 sequence is CASSSLEIWNNEQFF. In nucleotides, the CDR3 is TGTGCCAGCAGCTCTCTAGAGATCTGGAACAATGAGCAGTTCTTC.

CDR3 bases: TGTGCCAGCAGCCCCCAGCTTGGGACAAGCACTGAAGCTTTCTTT. Residues: CASSPQLGTSTEAFF. This rearrangement joins TRBV7-3 to TRBJ1-1; D possibly corresponds to TRBD1 (6 bases). The CDR3 runs to 15 residues. The germline CDR1 and CDR2 sequences are SGHTA and FQGTGA. V was trimmed by 5 bases and J by 4 bases, leaving 17 bases between them.

A remark on this clonotype: A clone one base away is much larger, so this may be a read error. The rearrangement uses TRBV12-3 or TRBV12-4 and TRBJ2-7; the match to TRBD1 covers 9 bases. The V and J ends lost 3 bases and 1 base, in that order; junction bases with no gene match: 10. This CDR3 has 17 residues. Written as DNA, the CDR3 is TGTGCCAGCAGTTTGGTTTTTTTTGGACAGGGGTCCTACGAGCAGTACTTC. Its translation is CASSLVFFGQGSYEQYF.

V and J are TRBV10-3 and TRBJ2-7; TRBD2 might be the D (5 bases). The V gene's germline CDR1 is ENHRY and CDR2 SYGVKD. The CDR3 is 16 residues long. The germline V and J ends were trimmed by 6 bases and 0 bases, with 18 bases remaining between them. The CDR3: CAISPIFGESSYEQYF. The CDR3 DNA follows: TGTGCCATCAGCCCAATTTTCGGGGAAAGCTCCTACGAGCAGTACTTC.

This clonotype was observed many times. The gene calls are TRBV7-2 and TRBJ1-1; D is unresolved. CDR3 length equals 12 residues. V lost 2 bases, J lost 5 bases, and 6 bases lay in between. CDR1 SGHTA and CDR2 FQGNSA come from the germline V gene. DNA for the CDR3: TGTGCCAGCAGCTTACGGCTAACTGAAGCTTTCTTT. Protein product: CASSLRLTEAFF.

This clonotype occurred a few times. The V call is TRBV7-9, the J call TRBJ2-3; D is uncertain. CDR3 length: 15 residues. The germline CDR1 and CDR2 sequences are SEHNR and FQNEAQ (reference sequence). V was pared by 0 bases and J by 6 bases, with 13 bases between. The CDR3 nucleotides read TGTGCCAGCAGCTTAGCGGGCAGGTCGGCGGATACGCAGTATTTT. It codes for CASSLAGRSADTQYF.